This T cell receptor beta chain was recorded in a study of blood T cell repertoires in COVID-19 (TCRdb year 2020). With regard to the full study: Samples covering the acute and convalescent phases of COVID-19 were provided by collaborators in the United States, Italy and Spain. The prospective study material was composed of cDNA or gDNA derived from T cells, B-cell-depleted T cells, or PBMCs. Deeply sampled blood TCRbeta repertoires from subjects exposed to, actively infected with, or recovered from COVID-19 were included in the dataset. The repertoires were released in a freely available public database intended as a resource for research on the immune response to SARS-CoV-2. The samples were drawn from the first 160 participants of the ongoing ImmuneRACE study and from 1,254 subjects provided by 6 global collaborators. Nearly every sample came with metadata listing a de-identified subject ID, COVID-19 status, age in years and sex. Where HLA class I and class II types were available, the types were taken from metadata supplied by the sample provider, not from assay-based typing.

Results and caveats for the whole study, not just this receptor: Clinical and demographic metadata were provided uncurated, with the amount varying by source and participant.

V ends up 1 base short and J 1 base short, with an unmatched junction base count of 3. The CDR3 spans 15 residues, from the cysteine through the phenylalanine. Just CDR3 DNA is preserved here, 45 bases in frame from base 1. Reading the germline V gene gives CDR1 SNHLY and CDR2 FYNNEI. TCRbeta CDR3 regions were amplified from genomic DNA by means of the immunoSEQ Assay, a bias-controlled multiplex PCR. The paper's processing steps were these. The number of nucleated cells in each sample was estimated from the amplification of reference gene primers within the assay. To quantify the absolute abundance of each unique TCRbeta CDR3 rearrangement, sequence reads were collapsed and filtered. For each sample, productive Simpson clonality was calculated by taking the square root of Simpson's diversity index across productive rearrangements. TCRdb took over this immuneACCESS table, retaining in-frame rearrangements with V and J assigned. Such tables are incomplete; in checked studies, under half of the missing clones stem from an unresolved V gene, and the remainder is unexplained. D and trimming come from the DNA, and the V and J calls and clone size come from that table. The sample profile shows 200,000 to 250,000 clones; over 75% of them were found once. The ten largest account for about 2% of the sample.

A second Seattle source provided samples from volunteer blood donors who had recovered from COVID-19. The collaborating institutions used their own protocols to collect whole blood in K2EDTA tubes. For TCRbeta analysis, collaborators shipped samples in one of three forms: frozen whole blood, isolated PBMCs, or DNA extracted from either of those sample types. With regard to this clone: Its recognized antigen is unknown. Base qualities were left out, and no much larger clone turns up one base away.

The sample taken for sequencing was peripheral blood. This clonotype originated in a man aged 30 to 39 who had recovered from COVID-19. This chain joins TRBV2 to TRBJ2-5; 7 nucleotides in the junction match TRBD2. The bases are TGTGCCAGCAGTGAAGTGGGCGGGGGCCAAGAGACCCAGTACTTC. Protein translation: CASSEVGGGQETQYF. The entire variable domain, with the stretches around the CDR3 drawn from the reference TRBV2 and TRBJ2-5 proteins, is EPEVTQTPSHQVTQMGQEVILRCVPISNHLYFYWYRQILGQKVEFLVSFYNNEISEKSEIFDDQFSVERPDGSNFTLKIRSTKLEDSAMYFCASSEVGGGQETQYFGPGTRLLVL.